A single T cell receptor (beta chain) is shown here with its context. This specimen belongs to a study of T cell responses to AZD1222 COVID-19 vaccine. Only in-frame clones appear in the TCRdb table, and some are missing; sequencing was by immunoSEQ multiplex PCR. The sample shows over 110,000 clones, roughly 91% of them seen only once. This CDR3 region has 16 residues. The germline CDR1 and CDR2 sequences are MNHEY and SVGAGI. Germline trimming cut 0 bases from V and 5 bases from J; bases unmatched to any gene: 5. The TCR was taken from an adult in good health. Sequences were derived from peripheral blood, sampled on day 0 of AZD1222 vaccination. The rearrangement links TRBV6-5 to TRBJ1-2; 11 positions agree with TRBD1. The CDR3 DNA sequence: TGTGCCAGCAGTTACTCGTGGACAGGGGGCGGTTATGGCTACACCTTC. Translation gives CASSYSWTGGGYGYTF.